This T cell receptor (beta chain) was found in a study of T cell repertoires in aging, cancer and after chemotherapy. Study summary: Paired samples before and after chemotherapy came from glioblastoma patients receiving temozolomide-based therapy. Study findings and constraints: Compared with age-matched healthy donors, untreated hematological or solid cancer patients showed higher blood TCR clonality. The repertoire data cannot show anything about immunological memory following chemotherapy. In cancer patients, declining TCR diversity with age involved lost richness and lost evenness.

A mixed TRB-A/B primer pool amplified rearranged TRB by multiplex touch-down PCR. In TCRdb, the multiplex PCR reads were re-called with MiXCR into one record per CDR3 protein. The table includes some 770 distinct CDR3 sequences, 52% detected once. The CDR3 contains 13 residues. Trimming pared 4 bases from V and 0 bases from J, leaving 4 bases between. Per germline, CDR1 SEHNR and CDR2 FQNEAQ (reference sequence). This clonotype is a singleton in its sample. No antigen is known for it. The template was genomic DNA from peripheral blood, not RNA. The receptor comes from a human donor with a solid tumor. Material: blood. The chain joins TRBV7-9 to TRBJ1-3; no firm D call. CDR3 DNA: TGTGCCAGCAGCTACGACTCTGGAAACACCATATATTTT. This gives the protein CASSYDSGNTIYF.